This TCR beta chain stems from a study of spatial heterogeneity in lung cancer. As for the study in general: Combinations of a unique TCR and a UMI were tallied in raw reads, and on average each appeared more than ten times.

Carried by each TCR cDNA molecule was a unique molecular identifier. Using its own MiXCR run on the 5' RACE reads, TCRdb lists one record per CDR3 protein. This table holds more than 20,000 distinct CDR3 sequences, less than 20% found once. This clonotype has only a few counts. What it recognizes is unknown. The study's findings and limits: The study estimated around 6.5% alpha and 13% beta chain coverage of tumor T cells. Tumor mutation counts were tracked by expanded intratumoral alpha and beta TCR counts.

Specified time point: sample taken at primary tumor resection. In each case, whole RNA from tumor, nontumor lung or frozen PBMC was sequenced unsorted. Germline V CDR1 and CDR2: WNHNN, SYGVQD (reference sequence). The length of the CDR3 is 14 residues. V dropped 8 bases and J dropped 1 base, with 12 bases sitting between them. The material sequenced was lung tumor tissue, taken at surgery. This receptor was identified in a female donor with early-stage non-small cell lung cancer. The chain combines TRBV10-1 with TRBJ2-1; no definite D call. CDR3 sequence (DNA): TGCGCCAGCGGATGGCAGCATTCCTACAATGAGCAGTTCTTC. It specifies CASGWQHSYNEQFF.